These 6 T cell receptor beta chains share one sample of origin, sequenced in a study of blood T cell repertoires in COVID-19. Sequenced by immunoSEQ multiplex PCR; TCRdb stores in-frame clones only, minus some. The sample consists of a few hundred thousand clones, roughly 84% of them appearing once. Input material: peripheral blood. These receptors originate from a person aged 70 to 80 with COVID-19, enrolled during active disease.

The chain is built from TRBV6-5 and TRBJ2-4, with D possibly matching TRBD2 (5 bases). V lost 4 bases and J lost 5, with 18 bases in between. This CDR3 is 16 amino acids long. Germline values: CDR1 MNHEY, CDR2 SVGAGI. As DNA, the CDR3 is TGTGCCAGCAGTTCCCAGCGGAGCTCTAGCCAAAACATTCAGTACTTC. Translated: CASSSQRSSSQNIQYF.

The genes are TRBV3-1 (or the pseudogene TRBV3-2) and TRBJ2-3; weak D call: TRBD2 (5 bases). V lost 0 bases and J 2 bases, leaving 12 bases between the germline ends. Germline V lookup: CDR1 LGHDT, CDR2 YNNKEL (reference sequence). The CDR3 spans 16 residues. The CDR3 DNA reads as TGTGCCAGCAGCCAAGATCCGGGAACGGTCACAGATACGCAGTATTTT. Encoded protein: CASSQDPGTVTDTQYF.

The chain couples TRBV29-1 to TRBJ1-1; 8 bases line up with TRBD1. Trimming at V came to 3 bases and at J to 1 base, leaving 7 bases not matched to a gene. Germline V CDR1 and CDR2: SQVTM, ANQGSEA. CDR3 size: 15 residues. Here the CDR3 DNA reads TGCAGCGTTGATGGGTCAGGGGGCTGGAACACTGAAGCTTTCTTT. This translates into CSVDGSGGWNTEAFF.

The chain links TRBV5-4 to TRBJ1-4; TRBD1 matches 8 bases. Germline loops: CDR1 SGHNT, CDR2 YYREEE (reference sequence). The CDR3 totals 15 residues. The trim removed 1 base at V and 6 bases at J, leaving 5 bases unmatched. CDR3 in amino acids: CASSLSTGGYEKLFF. CDR3 sequence (DNA): TGTGCCAGCAGCTTGAGTACAGGGGGGTATGAAAAACTGTTTTTT.

The chain has TRBV19 and TRBJ2-7; the D gene is possibly TRBD1 (6 bases). The germline gives CDR1 LNHDA, CDR2 SQIVND (reference sequence). This CDR3 contains 15 residues. Trimming stripped 8 bases from V and 3 bases from J, with 20 bases between. The CDR3 nucleotides are TGTGCCAGTGATTCGGACAGCCACTATTACTACGAGCAGTACTTC. Its protein product is CASDSDSHYYYEQYF.

The chain recombines TRBV30 with TRBJ1-5; the D gene is possibly TRBD1 (6 bases). The CDR3 is 16 residues long. From germline, CDR1 is GTSNPN and CDR2 SVGIG (reference sequence). V lost 2 bases to trimming and J lost 0 bases, with 14 bases between them. CDR3 in amino acids: CAWSPGEGLSNQPQHF. The CDR3 bases are TGTGCCTGGAGTCCAGGGGAGGGGCTTAGCAATCAGCCCCAGCATTTT.